The T cell receptor beta chain under discussion was sequenced for a study of cytomegalovirus exposure and HLA in healthy donors (dated by TCRdb to between 2016 and 2019). Study-level background: An earlier analysis of roughly 500 of the donors reported about 280 Gb of sequence data and around 120 million unique TCR beta sequences obtained from 150 million to 200 million T cells. About 280 gigabases of sequencing data and 75 million to 85 million unique TCR sequences made up an early release that covered approximately 700 HLA-typed donors. Of the 398 genotyped donors, over 80% were placed in the genetic ancestry cluster associated with self-reported Caucasian donors. The study was designed to test whether signatures of past pathogen exposure could be identified by cataloging public T cell receptors. The study profiled the T cell repertoires of hundreds of subjects by immunosequencing and related them to cytomegalovirus serostatus. Along with the approximately 670-subject first cohort, a separate validation cohort of over a hundred different subjects was used. The study combined high-throughput TCR immunosequencing, statistical association of individual TCRs with disease status, and machine learning to predict cytomegalovirus infection status. In a later analysis, previously published TCR beta repertoires from several hundred donors were re-analyzed and high-resolution HLA genotyping was added so that TCR occurrence patterns could be studied. Rather than using new phenotypic data, the later analysis identified candidate immune exposures from TCR beta sequences and from how often those sequences occurred across donors. An earlier analysis of around 580 of the donors used high-throughput TCR beta sequencing to judge whether each TCR beta V gene segment behaved as functional or pseudogenic. Donor age, sex, ethnicity and CMV serostatus were collected together with the repertoire data. In a later genetic analysis, genome-wide SNP genotypes for about 55% of the roughly 700 donors were used, and that subset was treated as a discovery cohort. All discovery cohort repertoires had been generated on a single sequencing platform. Class I and class II HLA loci were covered by the typing at four-digit resolution. Typing coverage varied by locus: roughly 620-630 donors for A, B, C, DRB1 and DQB1; approximately 560 for DQA1; about 600 for DPA1; about 450 for DPB1. Because of strong linkage in the cohort, roughly five DR-DQ haplotypes were treated as single units for association and clustering. Among 300 to 450 genotyped donors of the cohort, an average of about 240,000 unique TCR beta nucleotide sequences were sequenced per donor, about a sixth of them non-productive.

The cohort was made up of 666 healthy bone marrow donors. Cohort members were all nominally healthy when sampled, although unrecorded immune exposures were likely present. The donor tested CMV seronegative and was one of the 352 seronegative cohort members. A peripheral blood sample was collected from each donor, and TCR beta sequencing was performed on peripheral blood mononuclear cells. Genomic DNA was extracted from the blood cell samples with the Qiagen DNeasy Blood Extraction Kit. Overall results and qualifications from the work: Some IMGT-functional V segments, including TRBV6-2 and TRBV6-3, could not be distinguished by the 87-base-pair reads and were therefore excluded. Correlated functional status among segregating V segments might reflect linkage disequilibrium, but an unknown experimental factor could not be ruled out. In a later analysis, several top co-occurrence clusters were reported to appear linked to parvovirus B19, influenza, CMV and Epstein-Barr virus. According to a later analysis, most CMV-associated TCR beta chains appeared to be HLA-restricted, and the HLA associations seemed to be driven largely by CMV exposure. A few of the identified cytomegalovirus-associated TCR beta chains were confirmed in vitro to be specific for cytomegalovirus antigens. In a later analysis, some 17,000 TCR beta sequences were associated with specific HLA alleles at a false discovery rate of 0.05. The cohort was sequenced for TCR beta chains only, and without alpha or paired-chain data the features that could be detected were limited. Compared with the roughly 700-donor mean, donors in an Asian-associated ancestry cluster had fewer N-insertions in productive TCRs, according to a later genetic analysis. An association between a missense DCLRE1C variant and V-gene and J-gene trimming of TCR beta chains was found in a later genetic analysis and replicated in an independent cohort. Most TCR sequences were seen in very few donors, while some public TCRs were found in many individuals. In a later analysis, HLA-associated TCR beta chains showed more clonal expansion and lower generation probabilities than non-associated chains that were equally common. A group of highly shared sequence variants was considered likely to be a technical artifact of the sequencing pipeline. Immune exposure information for the cohort was limited to CMV serostatus. Because HLA typing was missing for some donors at each locus, association tests included only the typed subset. The authors suggested that the approach could potentially be generalized to other disease states and immunological phenotypes. Assigning TCR associations to individual alleles was difficult when HLA alleles, especially DR and DQ, strongly co-occurred. A total of 150 to 200 TCR beta chains were listed by the study as associated with cytomegalovirus. The presence/absence analyses assumed that sequencing depth was roughly uniform across donors, and that assumption may not be true. Because counts were too low, seventeen rarely observed V segments, including chromosome 9 orphons, were excluded from the earlier analysis of around 590 of the donors. A further reported finding was that TCR beta sequences accurately predicted the HLA-A and HLA-B alleles for most subjects in the first cohort. In a later analysis, TCR association rates were found to vary across HLA loci, with the most associated TCRs seen for DRB1 alleles and the fewest for HLA-C alleles. In an earlier analysis of about 600 of the donors, most TCR beta V segments appeared in productive rearrangements about 90% or about 30% of the time, broadly matching IMGT annotations. The classifier was reported to diagnose cytomegalovirus status with high specificity and sensitivity in both the original cohort and the validation cohort.

CDR1 and CDR2 are read off the germline V gene as ENHRY and SYGVKD. The CDR3 starts with the cysteine, ends with the phenylalanine, and has 14 residues. Just the 42-base CDR3 DNA is kept, in frame starting at base 1. Trimming leaves V shorter by 3 bases and J shorter by 3 bases, with the junction holding 3 bases beyond the gene matches. Notes on this clone: The target of this receptor is not known. Base qualities were left out, and no much larger clone turns up one base away.

Library method: the immunoSEQ multiplex PCR assay. The multiplex PCR relied on a mix of 60 forward primers for TCR Vbeta segments and 13 reverse primers for TCR Jbeta segments. A multiplex PCR assay on genomic DNA amplified the CDR3 region of rearranged TCR beta genes. The amplified TCR beta libraries were sequenced on the Illumina HiSeq System as 87-base-pair reads. The original pipeline was this. A later analysis counted around 72 million unique TCR beta chains across the 550 to 800 repertoires, and 9.5 million to 11 million of these chains were shared by at least two donors. Raw reads were error-corrected and collapsed into unique sequences with a nearest-neighbor algorithm that merged closely related sequences to remove PCR and sequencing errors. V, D and J gene segments were assigned by aligning CDR3 sequences to IMGT reference sequences. For a sequence to be retained, a match of at least six nucleotides was required to both a V gene segment and a J gene segment. A rearrangement was called productive if the CDR3 had no stop codons and remained in frame with V and J, and every other rearrangement was called non-productive. CDR3 was defined according to IMGT convention as the region running from the second conserved V-encoded cysteine to the conserved J-encoded phenylalanine. In an earlier analysis of roughly 610 of the donors, sequences lacking an unambiguous match to a single V gene segment were excluded. An earlier analysis of some 610 of the donors called V segments functional above 56.7% productive rearrangements and segregating when the between-donor standard deviation exceeded 5%. A statistical classification framework was built to diagnose cytomegalovirus status from the catalog of TCR beta chain sequences. In a later analysis, TCR nucleotide sequences were compared against IMGT/GENE-DB human TR gene sequences so that V and J genes could be assigned. A later analysis assigned CDR3 sequences and most-parsimonious VDJ recombination scenarios with the TCRdist pipeline. In a later analysis, each TCR beta chain was defined by its CDR3 amino acid sequence together with its V-gene family, and reads without a unique V-gene family were excluded. A later analysis removed 550 to 650 highly shared, low-generation-probability nucleotide sequences to deal with suspected cross-contamination and a sequencing artifact. In a later analysis, a clonal expansion index for each public chain was calculated from normalized within-repertoire ranks of inferred template counts. In a later analysis, generation probabilities were computed using a VDJ recombination model fitted to out-of-frame rearrangements, and the results were checked against IGoR. In a later analysis, TCR-TCR, TCR-HLA and TCR-CMV co-occurrence was scored with hypergeometric tests, and a repertoire-size bias correction was applied to TCR pairs. To estimate false discovery rates, a later analysis permuted the HLA or CMV assignments 20 times. In a later analysis, co-occurring TCRs were grouped with DBSCAN, and TCRdist sequence similarity was added when clustering was performed within HLA-allele-positive subsets. Repertoires with fewer than 30,000 or more than 120,000 public chains, plus five repertoires with anomalous nucleotide sharing, were excluded from co-occurrence clustering. TCRdb limited this immuneACCESS table to in-frame rearrangements with V and J called. A share of clones is missing; checked studies link under half to unresolved V genes, and the rest is unexplained. The DNA gave D and trimming, while V, J and clone size come from that table. Within this sample are about 140,000 clones, with 76% of them counted one time only. The top ten clones comprise approximately 3.4% of the sample.

This receptor was identified in a man between 35 and 55 years old in good health and CMV-seronegative. The sequence links TRBV10-3 to TRBJ2-5, and 8 junctional nucleotides match TRBD2. Input material: PBMCs. The DNA reads as follows: TGTGCCATCAGTGATGGGACTAGAGAAGAGACCCAGTACTTC. It translates to CAISDGTREETQYF.